This TCR beta chain was recovered during a study of control samples from healthy donors and cancer patients. The assay was immunoSEQ multiplex PCR, and TCRdb's table has in-frame clones only and misses some. This sample has 150,000 or so clones, with 85% to 95% found just once. The J segment lost 4 bases and the V segment lost 6 bases, leaving 8 bases of the junction unmatched. The CDR3 consists of 15 residues. Germline values: CDR1 MNHEY, CDR2 SMNVEV (reference sequence). Sequenced sample: PBMCs. This clonotype was sampled from a man aged 60-69 years with colorectal cancer. The chain employs TRBV27 and TRBJ2-3, with 9 bases identical to TRBD1. This chain's CDR3 is CASRPGQGRPDTQYF. The CDR3 region has the DNA TGTGCCAGCAGACCGGGACAGGGAAGGCCAGATACGCAGTATTTT.